Below, 8 T cell receptor beta chains from the same sample are listed, as sequenced in a study of early T cells in non-severe SARS-CoV-2 infection. Via MiXCR, TCRdb re-called the 5' RACE reads, giving one row per CDR3 protein. The top ten clones hold just under 8% of a sample with about 33,000 distinct CDR3 sequences, 4.7% of them seen once. The sample taken for sequencing was whole blood. Receptor source: an adult who was a healthcare worker with PCR-confirmed SARS-CoV-2 infection or an uninfected control (not recorded which).

Many counts were recorded for this clonotype. CDR3 nucleotides: TGTGCCATCAGTGAGGACAGCACAGATACGCAGTATTTT. Its translation: CAISEDSTDTQYF. The chain is built from TRBV10-3 and TRBJ2-3; no reliable D call. CDR1 and CDR2 (germline): ENHRY, SYGVKD. Trimming left V 2 bases short and J 0 bases short, with 3 bases between. The CDR3 loop spans 13 amino acids.

This clonotype was counted many times. Because the CDR3 is missing its conserved closing phenylalanine or tryptophan, this is likely a read error. Because the CDR3's place on the DNA is in doubt, the DNA is left out and the CDR3 is given as listed by TCRdb. V is TRBV6-2 or TRBV6-3 and J is TRBJ2-3; TRBD2 was called by the table and not checked on the DNA. Inclusive of both ends, the CDR3 amounts to 12 amino acids. Per the germline V gene, CDR1 is MNHEY and CDR2 is SVGEGT. The CDR3 region is CASSYGASGYRS.

There are many counts of this clonotype. This chain uses TRBV5-1 with TRBJ1-1; D is uncertain. The germline CDR1 and CDR2 sequences are SGHRS and YFSETQ. The CDR3 covers 14 residues. The V gene lost 5 bases and the J gene lost 0 bases, with 11 bases spanning the gap. The CDR3 is CASSPGPLNTEAFF. In DNA, the CDR3 is TGCGCCAGCAGTCCCGGGCCCTTGAACACTGAAGCTTTCTTT.

A few counts support this clonotype. V gene TRBV15 combines with J gene TRBJ2-7; no firm D call. Trimming took off 0 bases at V and 6 bases at J, with 9 bases between the two ends. Per germline, CDR1 LNHNV and CDR2 YYDKDF (reference sequence). The CDR3 is 13 amino acids. For the CDR3, the DNA is TGTGCCACCAGCAGAGATAAAGGCGGCGAGCAGTACTTC. It encodes CATSRDKGGEQYF.

There are many counts of this clonotype. The rearrangement links TRBV7-2 to TRBJ2-3; 13 positions match TRBD2. The CDR3 is 16 amino acids. J gave up 8 bases and V 2 bases, and 7 bases lay outside the gene matches. Germline CDR1 SGHTA, CDR2 FQGNSA. CDR3: CASSLLLAGGLGTQYF. CDR3 nucleotides: TGTGCCAGCAGCTTACTACTAGCGGGGGGGCTGGGTACGCAGTATTTT.

This clonotype was seen repeatedly, ten times or more. The chain combines TRBV10-3 with TRBJ2-7; the match to TRBD1 covers 12 bases. The CDR3 length is 14 residues. V was clipped by 5 bases and J by 7 bases; unmatched bases: 6. Germline CDR1 ENHRY, CDR2 SYGVKD. CDR3 nucleotide sequence: TGTGCCATCAGTCCGGGACAGGGGGCTGAGGAGCAGTACTTC. Its protein is CAISPGQGAEEQYF.

The sample holds a few counts of this clonotype. The rearrangement uses TRBV3-1 and TRBJ1-2; TRBD1 matches at 9 bases. Germline CDR1 LGHDT, CDR2 YNNKEL (reference sequence). The CDR3 totals 15 residues. The V gene end was trimmed by 4 bases and the J gene end by 1 base; junction bases not matched to a gene: 4. The CDR3 spells CASSLTGGGNYGYTF. The CDR3 bases are TGTGCCAGCAGCCTAACAGGGGGCGGTAACTATGGCTACACCTTC. Full variable domain (remainder filled in from reference TRBV3-1 and TRBJ1-2): DTAVSQTPKYLVTQMGNDKSIKCEQNLGHDTMYWYKQDSKKFLKIMFSYNNKELIINETVPNRFSPKSPDKAHLNLHINSLELGDSAVYFCASSLTGGGNYGYTFGSGTRLTVV.

This clonotype showed up many times. CDR3 loop: CASTNTGEQGTDTQYF. CDR3 bases: TGCGCCAGCACCAATACAGGGGAACAAGGCACAGATACGCAGTATTTT. J is TRBJ2-3 and V is TRBV5-1, with TRBD1 matching over 7 bases. V was pared by 6 bases and J by 1 base, with 11 bases of the junction left unmatched. Looked up from germline, CDR1 is SGHRS and CDR2 is YFSETQ. This CDR3 comprises 16 residues.